The 10 T cell receptor beta chains below all came from one sample that was sequenced in a study of Ad26.COV2.S vaccination and SARS-CoV-2 variants. Here immunoSEQ multiplex PCR was the method, and the copy in TCRdb shows in-frame clones only, minus some. The data contain a few hundred thousand clones, around 89% of them singletons. Treatment in this sample: 15 to 20 received Ad26.COV2.S at low or high dose, single or two shots; roughly 5 received placebo; per-sample allocation not given. Sampling took place 63 days after the first vaccine or placebo injection. The sequenced sample was peripheral blood, obtained in a trial of Ad26.COV2.S vaccine versus placebo. The receptors shown here come from a person aged 18 to 65 who received the Ad26.COV2.S COVID-19 vaccine or a placebo.

This chain links TRBV21-1 with TRBJ1-2. TRBV21-1 is a pseudogene. The CDR3 runs to 24 residues. The DNA of the CDR3 is TGTGCCAGCAGCACCGAAAAGGACGTATCGGAAGTATCGGGCGCCGGGCAGGACGGCTATGGCTACACCTTC. Encoded protein: CASSTEKDVSEVSGAGQDGYGYTF.

The rearrangement links TRBV28 to TRBJ2-3, with 11 bases matching TRBD2. Trimming at V came to 6 bases and at J to 6 bases, leaving 8 bases not matched to a gene. The CDR3 has 15 amino acids. Germline CDR1 is MDHEN and CDR2 is SYDVKM. The CDR3 region is CASSTSGTSGDTQYF. In DNA form, the CDR3 reads TGTGCCAGCAGCACCTCCGGGACTAGCGGCGATACGCAGTATTTT.

This chain joins TRBV5-5 and TRBJ1-1; the D is unclear. Germline V gives CDR1 SGHKS, CDR2 YYEKEE (reference sequence). This CDR3 is 12 amino acids long. V lost 4 bases to trimming and J lost 4 bases, with 8 bases between them. CDR3: CASSRPGTEAFF. For the CDR3, the DNA is TGTGCCAGCAGCCGACCAGGCACTGAAGCTTTCTTT.

The chain recombines TRBV4-1 with TRBJ1-5; no reliable D call. With 3 bases removed from V and 0 bases from J, the gap between germline ends came to 9 bases. The CDR3 is 15 residues long. Germline loops: CDR1 MGHRA, CDR2 YSYEKL. The DNA for the CDR3 is TGCGCCAGCAGCCATCTCCCATATAGCAATCAGCCCCAGCATTTT. This translates into CASSHLPYSNQPQHF.

The rearrangement uses TRBV24-1 and TRBJ2-7; D is perhaps TRBD2 (5 bases). Trimming pared 2 bases from V and 7 bases from J, leaving 14 bases between. This CDR3 has 14 amino acids. The germline CDR1 and CDR2 sequences are KGHDR and SFDVKD. The CDR3 DNA is TGTGCCACCAGTGATTCTAACTACTCGGGGGAGCAGTACTTC. Protein product: CATSDSNYSGEQYF.

This chain joins TRBV6-6 and TRBJ2-1, with D unclear. This CDR3 comprises 14 residues. V shed 0 bases and J shed 3 bases, with 6 bases lying between them. Per germline, CDR1 MNHNY and CDR2 SVGAGI (reference sequence). The CDR3 nucleotides read TGTGCCAGCAGTTACTCGACGGTCTACAATGAGCAGTTCTTC. It yields the protein CASSYSTVYNEQFF.

The gene calls are TRBV5-1 and TRBJ2-5, with 7 bases fitting TRBD1. Germline values: CDR1 SGHRS, CDR2 YFSETQ. The CDR3 sequence is 14 residues long. V lost 6 bases, J lost 1 base, and 6 bases stayed unmatched. The CDR3 DNA reads TGCGCCAGCAATAGGGGACAGCCCCAAGAGACCCAGTACTTC. Protein sequence: CASNRGQPQETQYF. Variable domain in full (rest from reference TRBV5-1 and TRBJ2-5): KAGVTQTPRYLIKTRGQQVTLSCSPISGHRSVSWYQQTPGQGLQFLFEYFSETQRNKGNFPGRFSGRQFSNSRSEMNVSTLELGDSALYLCASNRGQPQETQYFGPGTRLLVL.

The chain joins TRBV24-1 to TRBJ2-1, with 12 bases that match TRBD2. The CDR3 totals 14 residues. V shed 5 bases and J 8 bases; nucleotides not matched to a gene: 3. Germline V gene sequence: CDR1 KGHDR, CDR2 SFDVKD. The CDR3 DNA follows: TGTGCCACCAGTGGGACTAGCGGGAACGATGAGCAGTTCTTC. Encoded protein: CATSGTSGNDEQFF.

The chain uses TRBV7-3 and TRBJ1-2; D remains unclear. CDR3 size: 14 residues. The ends were cut back, 5 bases at V and 1 base at J, with 11 bases in the middle. Germline V CDR1 and CDR2: SGHTA, FQGTGA. CDR3 nucleotides: TGTGCCAGCAGCCCCAACCCGGTTAACTATGGCTACACCTTC. Translation gives CASSPNPVNYGYTF.

This CDR3 is CASSAGTFQETQYF. CDR3 DNA sequence: TGTGCCAGCAGCGCCGGGACCTTCCAAGAGACCCAGTACTTC. V gene TRBV5-6 combines with J gene TRBJ2-5; D possibly uses TRBD1 or TRBD2 (5 bases each). From germline, CDR1 is SGHDT and CDR2 YYEEEE. V lost 4 bases and J 1 base, leaving 11 bases between the germline ends. The CDR3 runs to 14 residues.